The 9 T cell receptor beta chains below were found in one sample sequenced in a study of T cell responses to AZD1222 COVID-19 vaccine. Libraries were prepared by immunoSEQ multiplex PCR; TCRdb keeps only in-frame clonotypes and omits some of them. The sample lists approximately 110,000 clones, around 89% occurring once. The material sequenced was peripheral blood, taken on day 0 of AZD1222 vaccination. The receptors were sampled from an adult in good health.

The chain couples TRBV11-2 to TRBJ1-2; 7 bases are shared with TRBD1. The V and J ends lost 5 bases and 2 bases, in that order; junction bases with no gene match: 8. CDR3 size: 15 residues. Germline lookup yields CDR1 SGHAT and CDR2 FQNNGV. In nucleotides, the CDR3 is TGTGCCAGCAGCCCCCGACAGGGCAAAAACTATGGCTACACCTTC. Amino acids: CASSPRQGKNYGYTF. Variable domain in full (rest from reference TRBV11-2 and TRBJ1-2): EAGVAQSPRYKIIEKRQSVAFWCNPISGHATLYWYQQILGQGPKLLIQFQNNGVVDDSQLPKDRFSAERLKGVDSTLKIQPAKLEDSAVYLCASSPRQGKNYGYTFGSGTRLTVV.

The rearrangement joins TRBV3-1 (or the pseudogene TRBV3-2) to TRBJ1-3; 9 bases are shared with TRBD1. The CDR3 loop spans 21 amino acids. Trimming took 4 bases from V and 0 from J; bases not matched to a gene: 19. The V gene's germline CDR1 is LGHDT and CDR2 YNNKEL (reference sequence). The CDR3 nucleotides read TGTGCCAGCAGCCTACCACCGGGACAGGGACCTTCCTTAGCCTCTGGAAACACCATATATTTT. Encoded protein: CASSLPPGQGPSLASGNTIYF.

The chain joins TRBV4-2 to TRBJ2-7, with unresolved D. Germline lookup yields CDR1 LGHNA and CDR2 YNFKEQ. This CDR3 is 15 amino acids long. V was shortened by 1 base and J by 4 bases, with 14 bases between the two germline ends. The CDR3 sequence: CASSQGTHESYEQYF. The DNA of the CDR3 is TGTGCCAGCAGCCAAGGGACCCATGAGAGTTACGAGCAGTACTTC.

This chain connects TRBV11-1 to TRBJ1-4; D is unresolved. Between the trimmed V and J ends, which lost 5 bases and 5 bases, there was a span of 12 bases. Germline V gives CDR1 SGHAT, CDR2 FQDESV (reference sequence). CDR3 size: 14 residues. The CDR3 region has the DNA TGTGCCAGCAGCCCCCGGGCGGAAAATGAAAAACTGTTTTTT. It is translated as CASSPRAENEKLFF.

This chain joins TRBV28 and TRBJ2-2; possible D gene TRBD1, 6 bases. Germline V gene sequence: CDR1 MDHEN, CDR2 SYDVKM. Trimming pared 7 bases from V and 10 bases from J, leaving 16 bases between. The CDR3 runs to 13 residues. CDR3 nucleotides: TGTGCCAGCAATATCAGGGGTTCCCAGGAGCTGTTTTTT. It is translated as CASNIRGSQELFF.

This rearrangement joins TRBV7-8 to TRBJ2-4; D gene ambiguous. V shed 5 bases and J shed 0 bases, with 14 bases lying between them. The CDR3 is 16 residues long. In germline, CDR1 is SGHVS, CDR2 FQNEAQ. CDR3 loop: CASSGLRALAKNIQYF. The CDR3 DNA reads TGTGCCAGCAGCGGTCTAAGGGCACTAGCCAAAAACATTCAGTACTTC.

The V gene is TRBV3-1 (or the pseudogene TRBV3-2), the J gene TRBJ2-1; D possibly corresponds to TRBD1 (5 bases). CDR1 is LGHDT, CDR2 YNNKEL, per germline (reference sequence). CDR3 size: 15 residues. V lost 0 bases, J lost 5 bases, and 11 bases lay in between. DNA for the CDR3: TGTGCCAGCAGCCAAGATCCACAGGTCCACAATGAGCAGTTCTTC. As protein: CASSQDPQVHNEQFF.

This clone was counted only a few times. The chain carries TRBV6-5 and TRBJ1-5, with 7 bases identical to TRBD1. Trimming cost V 2 bases and J 5 bases; bases outside gene matches: 3. The CDR3 is 14 residues long. Germline V lookup: CDR1 MNHEY, CDR2 SVGAGI. CDR3 residues: CASSYDREDQPQHF. CDR3 nucleotide sequence: TGTGCCAGCAGTTACGACAGGGAGGATCAGCCCCAGCATTTT.

This clone appeared once. This chain joins TRBV28 and TRBJ2-7, with a tentative D call TRBD1 (6 bases). Germline V CDR1 and CDR2: MDHEN, SYDVKM. The CDR3 is made up of 14 amino acids. V was clipped by 5 bases and J by 3 bases, with 14 bases between them. DNA for the CDR3: TGTGCCAGCAGTCCAGGGACATTTGACTACGAGCAGTACTTC. This codes for CASSPGTFDYEQYF.